This TCR beta chain comes out of a study of identical twins. There are 18 residues in the CDR3. The germline V gene encodes CDR1 LGHDT and CDR2 YNNKEL (reference sequence). Trimming stripped 0 bases from V and 2 bases from J, with 19 bases between. This clonotype was seen only a few times. Its antigen is unknown. Findings and caveats of the study: Zero-insertion findings could be partly confounded by invariant cells (MAIT and iNKT cells).

From the 5' RACE reads, TCRdb called clonotypes with MiXCR, one entry per CDR3 protein. The sample contains 200,000 to 250,000 distinct CDR3 sequences, around 8% of which appear only once. These same data were also listed under a study on yellow fever vaccine responses in identical twins.

This sequence was found in a woman aged 18-29 years in good health. The sample comprised memory (CD45RO+) T cells sorted from blood. This chain uses TRBV3-1 with TRBJ1-1; D remains unclear. CDR3 DNA: TGTGCCAGCAGCCAAGACAGCTTTAGCGGGTATTTTAACACTGAAGCTTTCTTT. Its protein product is CASSQDSFSGYFNTEAFF.